This T cell receptor beta chain emerged from a study of human T cells and chemical hapten exposure. One entry per CDR3 protein results from TCRdb running MiXCR on the RACE reads. The sample lists tens of thousands of distinct CDR3 sequences, 9.5% to 15% occurring once. This CDR3 contains 15 residues. Germline V gene lookup returns CDR1 SGHAT and CDR2 FQDESV (reference sequence). Trimming left V 2 bases short and J 6 bases short, with 15 bases between. The time point is: pre-sensitization, week 0. Treatment given: therapeutic diphenylcyclopropenone sensitization with weekly scalp DPC. The material sequenced was whole blood, taken in connection with sensitization to the hapten diphenylcyclopropenone (DPC). The origin of this receptor is a woman aged 25-40 years with alopecia areata. Some clones in this sample may be carry-over from other donors' samples. The chain has TRBV11-1 and TRBJ2-3; D unresolved. Here the CDR3 DNA reads TGTGCCAGCAGCTTAAGTCCAGGCGTGGGCGATACGCAGTATTTT. As protein: CASSLSPGVGDTQYF.